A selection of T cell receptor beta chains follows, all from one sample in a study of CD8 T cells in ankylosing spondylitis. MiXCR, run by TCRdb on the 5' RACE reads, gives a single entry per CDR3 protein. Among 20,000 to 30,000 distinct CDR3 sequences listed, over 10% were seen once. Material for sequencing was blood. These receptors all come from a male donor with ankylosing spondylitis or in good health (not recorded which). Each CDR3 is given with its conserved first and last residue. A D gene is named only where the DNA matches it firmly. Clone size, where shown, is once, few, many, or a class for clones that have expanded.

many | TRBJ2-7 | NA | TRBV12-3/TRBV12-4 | CASTLGGVYEQYF
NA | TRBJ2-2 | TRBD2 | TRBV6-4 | CASSGSPSGDGELFF
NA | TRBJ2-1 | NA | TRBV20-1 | CSASRWGEQFF
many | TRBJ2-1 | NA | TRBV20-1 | CSATGTNYNEQFF
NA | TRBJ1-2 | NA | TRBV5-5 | CASSLDTSSWYGYTF
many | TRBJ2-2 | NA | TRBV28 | CASSSLDINTWELFF
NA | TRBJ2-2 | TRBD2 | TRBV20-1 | CSATSGMEELFF
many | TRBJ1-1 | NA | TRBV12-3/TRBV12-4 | CASSLGVYSPNTEAFF
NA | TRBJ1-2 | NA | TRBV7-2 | CASGNPGRDGYTF
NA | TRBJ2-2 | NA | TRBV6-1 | CASGIPPTNTGELFF
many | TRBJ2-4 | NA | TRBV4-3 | CASSQDWRQLAKNIQYF
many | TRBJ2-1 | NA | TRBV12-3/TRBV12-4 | CASSSGVGEQFF
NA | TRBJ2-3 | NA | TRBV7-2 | CASSMPGALRDTQYF
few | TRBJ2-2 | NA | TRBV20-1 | CSADQGGAGELFF
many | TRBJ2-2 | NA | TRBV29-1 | CSVSTRTENTGELFF
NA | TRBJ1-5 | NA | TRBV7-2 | CASSLAAATPLMPQHF
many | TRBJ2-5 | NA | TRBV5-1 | CASSLDAYPQETQYF
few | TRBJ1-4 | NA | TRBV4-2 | CASSQPSGGAEKLFF
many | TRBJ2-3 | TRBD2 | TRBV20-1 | CSARALAGVPDTQYF
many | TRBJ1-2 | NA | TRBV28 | CASSQEGHYGYTF
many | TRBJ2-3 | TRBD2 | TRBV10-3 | CATSKGGRTDTQYF
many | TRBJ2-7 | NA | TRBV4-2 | CASSPSMPYEQYF
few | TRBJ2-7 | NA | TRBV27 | CASSYFKGNYEQYF
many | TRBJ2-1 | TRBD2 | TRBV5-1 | CASSPGLGAEQFF
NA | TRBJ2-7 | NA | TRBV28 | CASSPRKLYEQYF
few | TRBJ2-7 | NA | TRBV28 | CASRGNRSSEQYF